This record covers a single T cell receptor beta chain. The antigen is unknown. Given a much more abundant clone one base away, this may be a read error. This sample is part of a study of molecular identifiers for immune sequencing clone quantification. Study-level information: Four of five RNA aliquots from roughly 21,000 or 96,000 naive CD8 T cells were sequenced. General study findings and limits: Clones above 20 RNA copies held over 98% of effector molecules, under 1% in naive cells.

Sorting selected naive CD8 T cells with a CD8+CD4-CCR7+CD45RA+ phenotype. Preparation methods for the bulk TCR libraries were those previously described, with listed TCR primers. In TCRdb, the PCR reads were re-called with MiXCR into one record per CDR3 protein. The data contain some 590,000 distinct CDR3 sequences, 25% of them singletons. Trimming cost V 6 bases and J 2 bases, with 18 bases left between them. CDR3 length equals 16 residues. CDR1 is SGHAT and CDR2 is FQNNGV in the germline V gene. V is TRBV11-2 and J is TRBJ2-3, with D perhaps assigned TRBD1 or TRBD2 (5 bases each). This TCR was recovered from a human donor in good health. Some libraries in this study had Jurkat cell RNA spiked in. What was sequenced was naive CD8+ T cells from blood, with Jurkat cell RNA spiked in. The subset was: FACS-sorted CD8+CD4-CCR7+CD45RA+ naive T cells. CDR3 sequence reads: CASRHQSGPSTDTQYF. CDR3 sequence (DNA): TGTGCCAGCAGGCACCAATCGGGGCCCTCCACAGATACGCAGTATTTT.